This T cell receptor (beta chain) was documented in a study of cytomegalovirus exposure and HLA in healthy donors. Study details: A prior study identified 90 million to 120 million unique TCR beta sequences from about 200 million T cells.

The PCR had 60 Vbeta and 13 Jbeta primers. Using immunoSEQ multiplex PCR, the repertoire was profiled, and TCRdb retains in-frame clones only, with some absent. The table includes 150,000 to 180,000 clones, over 70% detected once. CDR1 is SQVTM, CDR2 ANQGSEA, per germline. CDR3 size: 16 residues. The trim removed 6 bases at V and 3 bases at J, leaving 8 bases unmatched. The specimen was PBMCs. V gene TRBV29-1 combines with J gene TRBJ2-2, with 12 bases lining up with TRBD1. The sequence was obtained from a man aged 25 to 40 in good health and CMV-seronegative. The CDR3 protein is CSVALGTGGYTGELFF. CDR3 in DNA: TGCAGCGTCGCGCTAGGGACAGGGGGCTACACCGGGGAGCTGTTTTTT.